These 16 T cell receptor beta chains were all obtained from the same sample, sequenced in a study of cytomegalovirus exposure and HLA in healthy donors. Amplification used 60 Vbeta primers and 13 Jbeta primers. This table comes from immunoSEQ multiplex PCR, and its TCRdb copy is limited to in-frame clones, with some not included. The repertoire holds 130,000 to 150,000 clones, with about three quarters as singletons. Sequencing was performed on PBMCs. These receptor sequences come from a man aged 18 to 30 in good health and CMV-seronegative.

V usage is TRBV27 and J usage is TRBJ2-2; D is ambiguous. Per germline, CDR1 MNHEY and CDR2 SMNVEV (reference sequence). The ends were cut back, 2 bases at V and 5 bases at J, with 3 bases in the middle. The CDR3 runs to 12 residues. In DNA, the CDR3 is TGTGCCAGCAGTTTACGGACCGGGGAGCTGTTTTTT. Protein sequence: CASSLRTGELFF.

The chain joins TRBV6-1 to TRBJ2-3; no clear D. Trimming shortened V by 7 bases and J by 0 bases, and 11 bases separated the two germline ends. Germline V gene data show CDR1 as MNHNS and CDR2 as SASEGT. The CDR3 totals 14 residues. As DNA, the CDR3 is TGTGCCAGCATCCCGATCGGTAGCACAGATACGCAGTATTTT. It translates to CASIPIGSTDTQYF.

CDR3 loop: CASMDSPAYEQYF. The DNA for the CDR3 is TGTGCCAGCATGGACAGCCCCGCCTACGAGCAGTACTTC. The rearrangement joins TRBV6-5 to TRBJ2-7; D possibly corresponds to TRBD1 (6 bases). V was trimmed by 7 bases and J by 2 bases, leaving 12 bases between them. Germline V lookup: CDR1 MNHEY, CDR2 SVGAGI. This CDR3 has 13 amino acids.

The chain couples TRBV9 to TRBJ2-7; D perhaps matches TRBD1 (6 bases). The ends were cut back, 4 bases at V and 6 bases at J, with 14 bases in the middle. CDR1 is SGDLS and CDR2 is YYNGEE in the germline V gene. This CDR3 comprises 13 residues. The CDR3 DNA sequence: TGTGCCAGCAGCCCAGGGTGGGGGCCCGAGCAGTACTTC. The encoded protein is CASSPGWGPEQYF.

The rearrangement links TRBV4-1 to TRBJ1-6, with D unclear. The length of the CDR3 is 22 residues. Germline CDR1 reads MGHRA; CDR2 reads YSYEKL. V dropped 0 bases and J dropped 8 bases, with 32 bases sitting between them. CDR3 sequence reads: CASSQEGPNGSGIGKKDSPLHF. The CDR3 DNA reads TGCGCCAGCAGCCAAGAAGGGCCCAACGGATCGGGGATAGGGAAGAAAGATTCACCCCTCCACTTT.

Comment on this clone: This sample also contains other DNA sequences that code for the same CDR3. The chain recombines TRBV7-9 with TRBJ2-7, with no clear D. The germline V gene encodes CDR1 SEHNR and CDR2 FQNEAQ (reference sequence). V was shortened by 5 bases and J by 0 bases, with 2 bases between the two germline ends. The length of the CDR3 is 11 residues. The CDR3 loop reads CASSLSYEQYF. As DNA, the CDR3 is TGTGCCAGCAGCCTCTCCTACGAGCAGTACTTC.

The V call is TRBV5-6, the J call TRBJ2-7, with a weak D call TRBD2 (6 bases). V lost 3 bases, J lost 4 bases, and 20 bases lay in between. CDR3 length: 16 residues. The germline gives CDR1 SGHDT, CDR2 YYEEEE. This CDR3 is CASSSAGFGGRYEQYF. The CDR3 DNA sequence: TGTGCCAGCAGCTCTGCAGGGTTCGGAGGGCGTTACGAGCAGTACTTC.

This chain uses TRBV7-7 with TRBJ1-5; D unresolved. Germline lookup yields CDR1 SSHAT and CDR2 FNYEAQ (reference sequence). V gave up 2 bases and J gave up 0 bases, with 8 bases separating them. The CDR3 totals 15 residues. The CDR3 sequence is CASSLFCSSNQPQHF. The CDR3 nucleotides read TGTGCCAGCAGCTTATTCTGCAGTAGCAATCAGCCCCAGCATTTT.

The chain couples TRBV6-5 to TRBJ1-2, with TRBD1 identical over 7 bases. V trimming: 2 bases; J trimming: 5 bases; junction bases outside the gene matches: 8. CDR3 length equals 15 residues. CDR1 is MNHEY, CDR2 SVGAGI, per germline. CDR3 residues: CASSYEEGADYGYTF. CDR3 DNA: TGTGCCAGCAGTTACGAGGAGGGGGCAGATTATGGCTACACCTTC.

The rearrangement links TRBV7-3 to TRBJ2-3; 9 bases line up with TRBD2. The V gene end was trimmed by 5 bases and the J gene end by 3 bases; junction bases not matched to a gene: 12. The CDR3 covers 17 residues. Germline V CDR1 and CDR2: SGHTA, FQGTGA. CDR3 nucleotide sequence: TGTGCCAGCAGCCCCCACCCCTTAGCGGGAGCTACAGATACGCAGTATTTT. Its translation is CASSPHPLAGATDTQYF.

The chain has TRBV27 and TRBJ1-4; perhaps TRBD1 as D (5 bases). V was cut by 3 bases and J by 4 bases, with 21 bases left in between. The CDR3 is 18 residues long. Germline lookup yields CDR1 MNHEY and CDR2 SMNVEV (reference sequence). CDR3 sequence: CASSFLDNRDGSNEKLFF. The CDR3 DNA follows: TGTGCCAGCAGTTTCCTTGACAACCGGGACGGGAGTAATGAAAAACTGTTTTTT.

The V and J genes are TRBV2 and TRBJ1-4, with D tentatively TRBD1 (6 bases). CDR1 SNHLY and CDR2 FYNNEI come from the germline V gene. Trimming took off 3 bases at V and 5 bases at J, with 13 bases between the two ends. The CDR3 consists of 15 residues. The DNA for the CDR3 is TGTGCCAGCAGTGATTTGGGGACACAGAATGAAAAACTGTTTTTT. It yields the protein CASSDLGTQNEKLFF.

This chain connects TRBV30 to TRBJ1-5, with D possibly being TRBD1 (5 bases). Germline CDR1 is GTSNPN and CDR2 is SVGIG (reference sequence). This CDR3 region has 13 residues. V lost 4 bases and J lost 2, with 9 bases in between. CDR3 coding DNA: TGTGCCTGGATGGCGGGGGGCAATCAGCCCCAGCATTTT. This encodes CAWMAGGNQPQHF. Full variable domain (remainder filled in from reference TRBV30 and TRBJ1-5): SQTIHQWPATLVQPVGSPLSLECTVEGTSNPNLYWYRQAAGRGLQLLFYSVGIGQISSEVPQNLSASRPQDRQFILSSKKLLLSDSGFYLCAWMAGGNQPQHFGDGTRLSIL.

Only a few counts were recorded for this clone. The V gene is TRBV6-1, the J gene TRBJ1-3; the D gene is possibly TRBD1 (6 bases). Per the germline V gene, CDR1 is MNHNS and CDR2 is SASEGT. CDR3 length: 15 residues. Deletions cut 5 bases from V and 0 bases from J, with 11 bases between. CDR3 sequence: CASSRDKYSGNTIYF. In DNA, the CDR3 is TGTGCCAGCAGTAGGGACAAATACTCTGGAAACACCATATATTTT.

The CDR3 bases are TGTGCCAGTAGCTGGGGCTTGACTAAAAACATTCAGTACTTC. It is translated as CASSWGLTKNIQYF. This chain connects TRBV19 to TRBJ2-4; perhaps TRBD1 as D (5 bases). The CDR3 sequence is 14 residues long. The ends were cut back, 6 bases at V and 4 bases at J, with 13 bases in the middle. Germline V lookup: CDR1 LNHDA, CDR2 SQIVND (reference sequence).

This clone was picked up a small number of times. The rearrangement uses TRBV2 and TRBJ2-1, with TRBD1 identical over 10 bases. J gave up 14 bases and V 6 bases, and 10 bases lay outside the gene matches. CDR1 SNHLY and CDR2 FYNNEI come from the germline V gene. The CDR3 runs to 13 residues. The CDR3 reads CASSPGTGVWEFF. Written as DNA, the CDR3 is TGTGCCAGCAGCCCCGGGACAGGGGTTTGGGAGTTCTTC.